This T cell receptor beta chain was recorded in a study of blood T cell repertoires in COVID-19. Across the whole study: The United States, Italy and Spain provided the acute and convalescent COVID-19 samples.

Per the original methods: Estimated nucleated cell counts came from reference gene primer amplification. Data came from immunoSEQ multiplex PCR; TCRdb stores just in-frame clones and leaves some out. The V and J calls and clone size come from that table; D and trimming were worked out from the DNA. The sample gives under 100,000 clones, around four fifths of which show up once; about 12% is in the top ten. Trimming removed 0 bases from V and 3 bases from J, with 9 bases in between. Germline assignment: CDR1 LGHNA and CDR2 YSLEER. The CDR3 runs to 14 residues. The sequencing input was peripheral blood. The V and J genes are TRBV4-3 and TRBJ2-7, with a weak D call TRBD1 (5 bases). This clonotype was obtained from a woman aged 70 to 79 with active or convalescent COVID-19. CDR3 in DNA: TGCGCCAGCAGCCAAGACAGGGTGGGCTACGAGCAGTACTTC. The encoded protein is CASSQDRVGYEQYF.